These 27 T cell receptor beta chains originate from one sample sequenced in a study of memory CD4+ T cells and cytomegalovirus serostatus. The sort gate was single viable CD3+CD4+CD8-CD45RO+ cells for memory CD4+ T cells. Some clones are missing from TCRdb's copy, which holds only in-frame ones; the method was immunoSEQ multiplex PCR. The sample gives tens of thousands of clones, approximately 80% of which show up once; roughly 1.1% is in the top ten. The sequenced sample consisted of memory CD4+ T cells from blood. These receptors were collected from an adult in good health and CMV-seronegative.

The V call is TRBV11-3, the J call TRBJ2-3; 10 bases line up with TRBD2. CDR1 and CDR2 from the germline V gene are SGHNT and YENEEA. CDR3 length equals 15 residues. J was trimmed by 1 base and V by 5 bases; bases with no gene match: 3. The DNA for the CDR3 is TGTGCCAGCAGCCCCGGGACTAGCGGCACAGATACGCAGTATTTT. This encodes CASSPGTSGTDTQYF.

The gene calls are TRBV6-6 and TRBJ1-2, with TRBD1 identical over 11 bases. Germline V lookup: CDR1 MNHNY, CDR2 SVGAGI (reference sequence). CDR3 length: 14 amino acids. Trimming at V came to 6 bases and at J to 7 bases, leaving 7 bases not matched to a gene. The CDR3 nucleotides are TGTGCCAGCAGACTTACCGGGACAGGGGGTGGCTACACCTTC. This sequence encodes CASRLTGTGGGYTF.

The chain is built from TRBV6-6 and TRBJ1-1; maybe TRBD1 (5 bases). CDR3 length: 14 residues. The germline CDR1 and CDR2 sequences are MNHNY and SVGAGI (reference sequence). V lost 5 bases, J lost 1 base, and 11 bases lay in between. The CDR3 DNA is TGTGCCAGCAGTCTCTCAACAGGGAACACTGAAGCTTTCTTT. This codes for CASSLSTGNTEAFF.

The chain carries TRBV7-2 and TRBJ1-4; 12 bases are shared with TRBD1. After removal of 5 bases from V and 9 bases from J, the junction contained 4 bases not matched to a gene. The V gene's germline CDR1 is SGHTA and CDR2 FQGNSA. This CDR3 has 14 residues. In nucleotides, the CDR3 is TGTGCCAGCAGCCCCGGGACAGGGGGCCAAAAACTGTTTTTT. The encoded protein is CASSPGTGGQKLFF.

The chain uses TRBV30 and TRBJ2-1; D is perhaps TRBD1 or TRBD2 (6 bases each). The V gene's germline CDR1 is GTSNPN and CDR2 SVGIG (reference sequence). CDR3 size: 14 residues. The ends were cut back, 3 bases at V and 16 bases at J, with 25 bases in the middle. The CDR3: CAWRKNSQGGPDFF. CDR3 bases: TGTGCCTGGAGAAAGAACTCACAGGGAGGCCCTGATTTCTTC.

V gene TRBV7-2 combines with J gene TRBJ1-1; D remains unclear. The V and J ends lost 1 base and 4 bases respectively, with 10 bases between them. Germline CDR1 SGHTA, CDR2 FQGNSA. The CDR3 has 14 amino acids. The CDR3 DNA sequence: TGTGCCAGCAGCTTAGACCCGGGAGGCACTGAAGCTTTCTTT. This codes for CASSLDPGGTEAFF.

This chain connects TRBV2 to TRBJ2-3; a possible D gene is TRBD2 (6 bases). Trimming stripped 4 bases from V and 3 bases from J, with 17 bases between. CDR3 size: 16 residues. CDR1 is SNHLY and CDR2 is FYNNEI in the germline V gene. The CDR3 DNA is TGTGCCAGCAGTGCACGGAGGGAAGTGTGGACAGATACGCAGTATTTT. This sequence encodes CASSARREVWTDTQYF.

This clone was counted between two and nine times. The chain is built from TRBV29-1 and TRBJ2-3, with 7 bases fitting TRBD1. CDR3 length: 13 amino acids. Germline V gene lookup returns CDR1 SQVTM and CDR2 ANQGSEA. V was clipped by 3 bases and J by 1 base; unmatched bases: 1. The CDR3 protein is CSVDQGGTDTQYF. CDR3 DNA: TGCAGCGTTGACCAGGGGGGCACAGATACGCAGTATTTT.

This chain connects TRBV11-3 to TRBJ2-7, with 10 bases aligning to TRBD1. This CDR3 is built from 15 residues. Looked up from germline, CDR1 is SGHNT and CDR2 is YENEEA. V was pared by 5 bases and J by 3 bases, with 7 bases of the junction left unmatched. CDR3: CASSPSGQGHYEQYF. The CDR3 DNA reads TGTGCCAGCAGCCCGTCGGGACAGGGGCACTACGAGCAGTACTTC.

The chain uses TRBV11-1 and TRBJ2-1; 7 bases are shared with TRBD2. The V gene's germline CDR1 is SGHAT and CDR2 FQDESV (reference sequence). The CDR3 contains 16 residues. With V trimmed by 1 base and J by 2 bases, 5 bases remained unmatched. CDR3: CASSLGVLAAYNEQFF. The DNA for the CDR3 is TGTGCCAGCAGCTTAGGGGTTCTAGCGGCCTACAATGAGCAGTTCTTC.

This chain connects TRBV6-1 to TRBJ2-7; 7 bases fit TRBD2. This CDR3 region has 14 residues. From germline, CDR1 is MNHNS and CDR2 SASEGT. V dropped 10 bases and J dropped 1; count of bases not matched to a gene: 10. CDR3 amino acids: CATNWPGGSYEQYF. The CDR3 nucleotides read TGTGCCACCAATTGGCCGGGGGGTTCCTACGAGCAGTACTTC.

The chain employs TRBV2 and TRBJ2-1; D may be TRBD2 (6 bases). V lost 9 bases and J lost 7, with 16 bases in between. The CDR3 has 13 residues. Germline V gives CDR1 SNHLY, CDR2 FYNNEI. The CDR3 is CASTGLRGNEQFF. Here the CDR3 DNA reads TGTGCCAGTACGGGACTTCGGGGGAATGAGCAGTTCTTC.

V usage is TRBV6-5 and J usage is TRBJ1-1; maybe TRBD1 (6 bases). Looked up from germline, CDR1 is MNHEY and CDR2 is SVGAGI. Trimming shortened V by 8 bases and J by 1 base, and 14 bases separated the two germline ends. This CDR3 has 14 amino acids. The CDR3 reads CASRMGGKNTEAFF. The CDR3 nucleotides read TGTGCCAGCCGAATGGGGGGCAAGAACACTGAAGCTTTCTTT.

The chain links TRBV30 to TRBJ1-2; D is unclear. The CDR3 is 13 residues long. Trimming removed 2 bases at V and 4 bases at J, with 11 bases between. Per germline, CDR1 GTSNPN and CDR2 SVGIG (reference sequence). The DNA for the CDR3 is TGTGCCTGGAGTAAACAAGGGAGCTATGGCTACACCTTC. This sequence encodes CAWSKQGSYGYTF.

The chain is built from TRBV5-6 and TRBJ1-1, with D possibly matching TRBD1 (6 bases). Germline loops: CDR1 SGHDT, CDR2 YYEEEE. V shed 1 base and J shed 6 bases, with 13 bases lying between them. The CDR3 length is 14 residues. CDR3 bases: TGTGCCAGCAGCTTGTGGGGGGGGCAGGCTGAAGCTTTCTTT. This sequence encodes CASSLWGGQAEAFF.

The chain uses TRBV6-5 and TRBJ2-3, with 7 positions matching TRBD1. The length of the CDR3 is 14 residues. Germline CDR1 is MNHEY and CDR2 is SVGAGI. V gave up 5 bases and J gave up 4 bases; unmatched junction bases: 6. DNA of the CDR3: TGTGCCAGCAGTCACCGCGACAGGGCAGATACGCAGTATTTT. Protein product: CASSHRDRADTQYF.

A single count supports this clone. J is TRBJ1-1 and V is TRBV29-1; D call uncertain. The CDR3 runs 12 residues. Deletions cut 4 bases from V and 1 base from J, with 7 bases between. Germline CDR1 is SQVTM and CDR2 is ANQGSEA. CDR3 DNA: TGCAGCGTTGTGCCGGCGAACACTGAAGCTTTCTTT. Protein product: CSVVPANTEAFF. Together with reference TRBV29-1 and TRBJ1-1, the CDR3 gives the full variable domain: SAVISQKPSRDICQRGTSLTIQCQVDSQVTMMFWYRQQPGQSLTLIATANQGSEATYESGFVIDKFPISRPNLTFSTLTVSNMSPEDSSIYLCSVVPANTEAFFGQGTRLTVV.

This chain links TRBV11-3 with TRBJ2-3; 9 nucleotides agree with TRBD2. The J segment lost 1 base and the V segment lost 5 bases, leaving 10 bases of the junction unmatched. The CDR3 runs to 17 residues. Germline-derived CDR1 and CDR2 are SGHNT and YENEEA. CDR3 in amino acids: CASSHPGSGSRTDTQYF. The CDR3 DNA reads as TGTGCCAGCAGCCACCCTGGTAGCGGGAGTCGCACAGATACGCAGTATTTT. Combining the CDR3 with reference TRBV11-3 and TRBJ2-3 gives the whole variable domain EAGVVQSPRYKIIEKKQPVAFWCNPISGHNTLYWYLQNLGQGPELLIRYENEEAVDDSQLPKDRFSAERLKGVDSTLKIQPAELGDSAVYLCASSHPGSGSRTDTQYFGPGTRLTVL.

This chain links TRBV28 with TRBJ2-6; D is unresolved. Between the trimmed V and J ends, which lost 7 bases and 0 bases, there was a span of 10 bases. Germline V lookup: CDR1 MDHEN, CDR2 SYDVKM. The length of the CDR3 is 15 residues. CDR3 nucleotide sequence: TGTGCCAGCACTCTTCCGGGCTCTGGGGCCAACGTCCTGACTTTC. It specifies CASTLPGSGANVLTF.

V is TRBV7-3 and J is TRBJ2-5, with D tentatively TRBD2 (5 bases). The germline gives CDR1 SGHTA, CDR2 FQGTGA. CDR3 length: 13 amino acids. Trimming removed 5 bases at V and 1 base at J, with 8 bases between. CDR3 sequence: CASSRTPQETQYF. CDR3 bases: TGTGCCAGCAGCCGGACTCCCCAAGAGACCCAGTACTTC.

The V and J genes are TRBV7-2 and TRBJ2-1, with 14 bases that match TRBD2. V lost 0 bases, J lost 8 bases, and 9 bases stayed unmatched. The CDR3 runs to 18 residues. Germline V gives CDR1 SGHTA, CDR2 FQGNSA. DNA for the CDR3: TGTGCCAGCAGCTTAGCTCGCTACGGACTAGCGGGAGGCCATGAGCAGTTCTTC. Translated: CASSLARYGLAGGHEQFF.

A single count supports this clone. V is TRBV20-1 and J is TRBJ2-5, with no clear D. Germline V lookup: CDR1 DFQATT, CDR2 SNEGSKA (reference sequence). The V end was cut by 7 bases, the J end by 2 bases, with 8 bases between. There are 11 residues in the CDR3. The CDR3 nucleotides are TGCAGTGTGTCAGTACAAGAGACCCAGTACTTC. Translated: CSVSVQETQYF.

This clone showed up just a few times. The chain joins TRBV19 to TRBJ1-5; 10 bases are a match to TRBD1. This CDR3 is 15 amino acids long. The J segment lost 6 bases and the V segment lost 4 bases, leaving 6 bases of the junction unmatched. Germline CDR1 reads LNHDA; CDR2 reads SQIVND (reference sequence). The CDR3 reads CASSKGQGVGQPQHF. DNA for the CDR3: TGTGCCAGTAGTAAAGGACAGGGGGTCGGTCAGCCCCAGCATTTT.

The chain is built from TRBV5-1 and TRBJ1-1, with 8 nucleotides matching TRBD1. V shed 2 bases and J 0 bases; nucleotides not matched to a gene: 15. The CDR3 totals 19 residues. The germline V gene has CDR1 SGHRS and CDR2 YFSETQ. The CDR3 DNA is TGCGCCAGCAGCTTCAGTCCAGGGGGCTACAACTCCATGAACACTGAAGCTTTCTTT. It translates to CASSFSPGGYNSMNTEAFF.

Comment on this clone: Other DNA sequences in this specimen translate into the identical CDR3. The chain recombines TRBV7-8 with TRBJ1-2; maybe TRBD1 (5 bases). The CDR3 has 12 amino acids. V was shortened by 4 bases and J by 2 bases, with 5 bases between the two germline ends. Germline CDR1 is SGHVS and CDR2 is FQNEAQ. CDR3 DNA: TGTGCCAGCAGCTCAGGGAACTATGGCTACACCTTC. This encodes CASSSGNYGYTF.

The V and J genes are TRBV14 and TRBJ1-4; D remains ambiguous. The V end was cut by 2 bases, the J end by 3 bases, with 4 bases between. The CDR3 runs 13 residues. Germline lookup yields CDR1 SGHDN and CDR2 FVKESK. The CDR3 DNA follows: TGTGCCAGCAGCCAACAGGCTAATGAAAAACTGTTTTTT. Protein sequence: CASSQQANEKLFF.

This chain joins TRBV27 and TRBJ1-2; no clear D. There are 14 residues in the CDR3. Germline V lookup: CDR1 MNHEY, CDR2 SMNVEV (reference sequence). Trimming took off 4 bases at V and 3 bases at J, with 12 bases between the two ends. CDR3 loop: CASSSRVGDYGYTF. The CDR3, as DNA: TGTGCCAGCAGTTCCCGGGTTGGGGACTATGGCTACACCTTC.